The TCR beta chain described here comes from a study of OX40 agonist ivuxolimab in advanced cancers. Study-level background: A mean age of about 56 years, range roughly 23 to 79, was recorded, and over 65% were male. The eligibility criteria allowed prior anti-PD-1, anti-PD-L1 or anti-CTLA-4 therapy, and 40% had some. Overall study findings and caveats: CD8+ T cells showed, on average, more clonal expansion than CD4+ cells.

With baseline, cycle 4 day 1, and cycle 7 day 1 as timepoints, blood was sampled. Germline V gene sequence: CDR1 LGHNA, CDR2 YSLEER. This CDR3 spans 18 amino acids. V was cut by 0 bases and J by 0 bases, with 15 bases left in between. Using immunoSEQ multiplex PCR, the repertoire was profiled, and TCRdb retains in-frame clones only, with some absent. The top ten clones hold roughly 12% of a sample with some 34,000 clones, about 80% of them seen once. In the case of this clone: As yet, its antigen is unknown.

The sequencing used CD4+ or CD8+ T cells sorted from blood, collected in a trial of the OX40 agonist ivuxolimab. This TCR was recovered from an adult with an advanced solid tumor such as melanoma, head and neck, liver or kidney cancer. This chain links TRBV4-3 with TRBJ2-1; no definite D call. CDR3 protein: CASSQDPSSLSSYNEQFF. CDR3 nucleotide sequence: TGCGCCAGCAGCCAAGACCCTAGTAGTTTGAGCTCCTACAATGAGCAGTTCTTC.